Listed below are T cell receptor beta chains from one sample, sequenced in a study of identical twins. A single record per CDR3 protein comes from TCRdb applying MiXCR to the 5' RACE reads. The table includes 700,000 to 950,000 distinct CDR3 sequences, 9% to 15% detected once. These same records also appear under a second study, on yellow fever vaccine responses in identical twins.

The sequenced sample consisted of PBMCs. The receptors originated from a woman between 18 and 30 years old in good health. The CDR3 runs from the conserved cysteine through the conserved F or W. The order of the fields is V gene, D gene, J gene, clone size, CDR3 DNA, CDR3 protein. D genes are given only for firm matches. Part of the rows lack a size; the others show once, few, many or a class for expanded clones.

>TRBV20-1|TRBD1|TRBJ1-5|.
TGCAGTGCTAGAGAGGCAGGGGGCTTTAATCAGCCCCAGCATTTT
CSAREAGGFNQPQHF
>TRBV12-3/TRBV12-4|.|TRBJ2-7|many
TGTGCCAGCAGTTTATCCCTAGCCTACGAGCAGTACTTC
CASSLSLAYEQYF
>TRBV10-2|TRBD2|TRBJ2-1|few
TGCGCCACCCAGGGACTAGCGGGGACCATACTTAGGGATGAGCAGTTCTTC
CATQGLAGTILRDEQFF
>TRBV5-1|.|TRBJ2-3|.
TGCGCCAGCAGCTCGGGGGCGGGGGCGCGGGGCACAGATACGCAGTATTTT
CASSSGAGARGTDTQYF
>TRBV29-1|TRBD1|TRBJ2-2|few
TGCAGCGTTAAACATGGGACAGTCCCCACCGGGGAGCTGTTTTTT
CSVKHGTVPTGELFF
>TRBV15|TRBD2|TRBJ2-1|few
TGTGCCACCAGCAGAGGCAGGACTAGCGGCAATGAGCAGTTCTTC
CATSRGRTSGNEQFF
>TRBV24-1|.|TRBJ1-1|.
TGTGCCACCAGTGACACCCGGGACATCACTGAAGCTTTCTTT
CATSDTRDITEAFF
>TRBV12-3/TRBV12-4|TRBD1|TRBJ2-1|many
TGTGCCAGCGAGGCCTTTGGGGACAGGGGGAGTGAGCAGTTCTTC
CASEAFGDRGSEQFF
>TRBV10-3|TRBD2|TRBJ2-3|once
TGTGCCATCAGTGGTGTCGGGAGGACCCCAGATACGCAGTATTTT
CAISGVGRTPDTQYF
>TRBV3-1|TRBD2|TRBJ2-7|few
TGTGCCAGCAGCCATGCGACTAGCGGGAGCCTTAGCTCCTACGAGCAGTACTTC
CASSHATSGSLSSYEQYF
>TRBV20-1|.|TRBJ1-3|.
TGCAGTGCTGGTGCGGGGGCCTCTGGAAACACCATATATTTT
CSAGAGASGNTIYF
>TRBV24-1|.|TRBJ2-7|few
TGTGCCACCAGTGATTTTGGGACTGGCGAGCAGTACTTC
CATSDFGTGEQYF
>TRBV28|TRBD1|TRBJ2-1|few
TGTGCCAGCAGTTCTCCCCTGGGACAGGGCATCAATGAGCAGTTCTTC
CASSSPLGQGINEQFF
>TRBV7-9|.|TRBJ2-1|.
TGTGCCAGCAGCTTAGAGGCAGGTCTGGGACAGCAGTTCTTC
CASSLEAGLGQQFF
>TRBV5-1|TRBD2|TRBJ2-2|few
TGCGCCAGCAGACTAGCGGGAGGGATTGACACCGGGGAGCTGTTTTTT
CASRLAGGIDTGELFF
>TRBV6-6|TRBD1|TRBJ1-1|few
TGTGCCAGCAGTAGGCCCGGACAGGGGGAAGCTTTCTTT
CASSRPGQGEAFF
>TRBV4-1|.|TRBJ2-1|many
TGCGCCAGCAGCCAAAGACTGGGACTGGACTCCTACAATGAGCAGTTCTTC
CASSQRLGLDSYNEQFF
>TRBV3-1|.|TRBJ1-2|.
TGTGCCAGCAGCCACCGGTCCAGGGTTATGGTTGATGGCTACACCTTC
CASSHRSRVMVDGYTF
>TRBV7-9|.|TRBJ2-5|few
TGTGCCAGCAGCTTAGAATGGGGACTCAGGGAGACCCAGTACTTC
CASSLEWGLRETQYF
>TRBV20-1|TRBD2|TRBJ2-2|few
TGCAGTGCTAGGACTAGCGGGGGTTCTGGGGAGCTGTTTTTT
CSARTSGGSGELFF
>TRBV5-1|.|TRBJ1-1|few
TGCGCCAGCAGCTTGGCCGGAGACAGGAACACTGAAGCTTTCTTT
CASSLAGDRNTEAFF
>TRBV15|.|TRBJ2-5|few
TGTGCCACCAGCAGACCGGAGGGGCGGAGCCCGGAGACCCAGTACTTC
CATSRPEGRSPETQYF
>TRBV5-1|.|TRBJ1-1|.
TGCGCCAGCAGCCTGACGTGGTTGAACACTGAAGCTTTCTTT
CASSLTWLNTEAFF
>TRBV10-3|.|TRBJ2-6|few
TGTGCCATCAGTGAGAAAAACGGGGGAAGCTCTGGGGCCAACGTCCTGACTTTC
CAISEKNGGSSGANVLTF
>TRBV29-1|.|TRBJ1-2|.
TGCAGCGTTGATGACAGGTTCTATGGCTACACCTTC
CSVDDRFYGYTF
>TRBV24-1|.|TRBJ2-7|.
TGTGCCACCAGTGACCCGGGCGAAACCTACGAGCAGTACTTC
CATSDPGETYEQYF
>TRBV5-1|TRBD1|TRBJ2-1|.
TGCGCCAGCAGCCGGATGGGACAGTTCTCCTACAATGAGCAGTTCTTC
CASSRMGQFSYNEQFF
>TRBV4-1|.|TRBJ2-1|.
TGCGCCAGCAGCCAAGATCAGGGGAGGGGACGCAATGAGCAGTTCTTC
CASSQDQGRGRNEQFF
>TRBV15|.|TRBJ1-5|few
TGTGCCACCAGCAGAGGGGGGGGCCTAAATCAGCCCCAGCATTTT
CATSRGGGLNQPQHF
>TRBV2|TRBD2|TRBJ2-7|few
TGTGCCAGCAGTTGGGAGGGATCCCACGAGCAGTACTTC
CASSWEGSHEQYF
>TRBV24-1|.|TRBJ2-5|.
TGTGCCACCAGTGATTCAAAACGAACTCGGGGCGAAGAGACCCAGTACTTC
CATSDSKRTRGEETQYF
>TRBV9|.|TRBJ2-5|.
TGTGCCAGCAGCGCCTCTCCAGGGGACCAAGAGACCCAGTACTTC
CASSASPGDQETQYF
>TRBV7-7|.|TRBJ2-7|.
TGTGCCAGCAGCTTAAAACTTACCTACGAGCAGTACTTC
CASSLKLTYEQYF
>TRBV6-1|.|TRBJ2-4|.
TGTGCCAGCAGTGAAGGGAGCTACAAAAACATTCAGTACTTC
CASSEGSYKNIQYF
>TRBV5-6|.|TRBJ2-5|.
TGTGCCAGCAGCTTGGTTGTGGAGCGAGAGACCCAGTACTTC
CASSLVVERETQYF
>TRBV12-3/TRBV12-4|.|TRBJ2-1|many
TGTGCCAGCAGTTTATCGCCCCGAAATGAGCAGTTCTTC
CASSLSPRNEQFF
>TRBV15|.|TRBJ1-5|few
TGTGCCACCAGCCCAGGACTCCTCAATCAGCCCCAGCATTTT
CATSPGLLNQPQHF
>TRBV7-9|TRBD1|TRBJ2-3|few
TGTGCCAGCAGCTCAGGGACAGGGTCTAGCACAGATACGCAGTATTTT
CASSSGTGSSTDTQYF
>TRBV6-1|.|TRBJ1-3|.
TGTGCCAGCAGTCGGTCGACCTCTGGAAACACCATATATTTT
CASSRSTSGNTIYF
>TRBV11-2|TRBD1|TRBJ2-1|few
TGTGCCAGCAGCCCCCTGACAGGGGGCAATGAGCAGTTCTTC
CASSPLTGGNEQFF
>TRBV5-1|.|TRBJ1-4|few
TGCGCCAGCAGGCAGACGGCTGCTGAGGAAAAACTGTTTTTT
CASRQTAAEEKLFF
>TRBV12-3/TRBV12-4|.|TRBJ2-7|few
TGTGCCAGTAGAAGAGGGGCCGAGCAGTACTTC
CASRRGAEQYF
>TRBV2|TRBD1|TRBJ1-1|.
TGTGCCAGCACACCACAGGGGGCGATGGGCGGTGGAGCTTTCTTT
CASTPQGAMGGGAFF
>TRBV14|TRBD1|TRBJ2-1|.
TGTGCCAGCAGACCCGGGACAGGGTTTGAGGGTGAGCAGTTCTTC
CASRPGTGFEGEQFF
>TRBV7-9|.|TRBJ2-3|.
TGTGCCAGCAGCTTCGAGGGTTACACAGATACGCAGTATTTT
CASSFEGYTDTQYF
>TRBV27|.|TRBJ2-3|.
TGTGCCAGCCATCGGGGGGCACGCACAGATACGCAGTATTTT
CASHRGARTDTQYF
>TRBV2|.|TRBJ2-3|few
TGTGCCAGCAGTGAAGCGGGACTCAGCGCGCAGTATTTT
CASSEAGLSAQYF
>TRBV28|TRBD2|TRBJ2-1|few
TGTGCCAGCATTCCTAGCGGGAGACCCCGTTACTCCTACAATGAGCAGTTCTTC
CASIPSGRPRYSYNEQFF
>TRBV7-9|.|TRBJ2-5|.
TGTGCCAGCAGCTCCGGACAGCCGCAAGAGACCCAGTACTTC
CASSSGQPQETQYF
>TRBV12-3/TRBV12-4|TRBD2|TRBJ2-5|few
TGTGCCACCAGCGGGGGGGAGACCCAGTACTTC
CATSGGETQYF
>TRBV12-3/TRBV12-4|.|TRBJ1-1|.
TGTGCCAGCAAAAAGACGGAGAACACTGAAGCTTTCTTT
CASKKTENTEAFF